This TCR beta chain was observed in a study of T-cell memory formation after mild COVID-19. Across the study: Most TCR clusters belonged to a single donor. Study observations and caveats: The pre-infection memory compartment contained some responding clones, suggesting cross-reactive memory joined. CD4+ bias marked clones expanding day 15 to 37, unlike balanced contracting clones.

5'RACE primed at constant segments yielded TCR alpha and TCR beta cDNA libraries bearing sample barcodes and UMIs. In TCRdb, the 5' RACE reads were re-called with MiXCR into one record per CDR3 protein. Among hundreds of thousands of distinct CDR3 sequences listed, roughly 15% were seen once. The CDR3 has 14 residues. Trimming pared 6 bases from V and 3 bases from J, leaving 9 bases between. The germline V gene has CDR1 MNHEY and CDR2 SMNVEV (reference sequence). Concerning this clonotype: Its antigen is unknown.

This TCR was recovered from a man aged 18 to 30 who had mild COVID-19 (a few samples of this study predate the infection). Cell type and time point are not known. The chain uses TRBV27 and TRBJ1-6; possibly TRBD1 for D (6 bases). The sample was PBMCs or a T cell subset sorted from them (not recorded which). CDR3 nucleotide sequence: TGTGCCAGCAGGACAGGATTCTATAATTCACCCCTCCACTTT. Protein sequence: CASRTGFYNSPLHF.